The clone carrying this T cell receptor (beta chain) was observed many times. A much larger clone lies a single base off, so this may be a read error. This entry is derived from a study of blood T cells in healthy people across ages. Germline-derived CDR1 and CDR2 are SEHNR and FQNEAQ (reference sequence). V lost 5 bases, J lost 12 bases, and 23 bases lay in between. CDR3 size: 15 residues. Sample-barcoded 5' priming and a J-beta primer mix drove a second PCR of about 6 to 12 cycles. One entry per CDR3 protein, called by TCRdb with MiXCR from the 5' RACE reads. The table includes about 700,000 distinct CDR3 sequences, about 34% detected once.

The chain employs TRBV7-9 and TRBJ2-1, with D tentatively TRBD1 (6 bases). The source material was blood. The TCR sequence derives from a woman at least 80 years old in good health. The chain's CDR3 is CASSPWTVLRPRQFF. CDR3 DNA sequence: TGTGCCAGCAGCCCGTGGACAGTTCTTCGTCCACGGCAGTTCTTC.